Included here is one TCR beta chain sequence, with context. Its antigen is currently unknown. The table came from immunoSEQ multiplex PCR; TCRdb's copy has only in-frame clones and leaves some out. The sample yields approximately 420,000 clones, 80% to 90% seen once. Treatment described: some 20 received Ad26.COV2.S at low or high dose, single or two shots; about 5 received placebo; per-sample allocation not given. Following the first vaccine or placebo injection, samples were taken on day 63. Trimming took off 3 bases at V and 4 bases at J, with 9 bases between the two ends. The CDR3 contains 13 residues. CDR1 and CDR2 from the germline V gene are SGHNT and YENEEA. The data originate from a study of Ad26.COV2.S vaccination and SARS-CoV-2 variants. Broader study findings: Spike-specific TCR breadth ran higher among vaccine recipients than placebo recipients.

This material consisted of peripheral blood, taken in a trial of Ad26.COV2.S vaccine versus placebo. The source is a person between 18 and 59 years old who received the Ad26.COV2.S COVID-19 vaccine or a placebo. V and J are TRBV11-3 and TRBJ2-5; D is uncertain. The chain's CDR3 is CASSFTSRETQYF. DNA for the CDR3: TGTGCCAGCAGCTTTACCTCTAGAGAGACCCAGTACTTC.